This entry lists 9 T cell receptor beta chains sequenced from one sample in a study of identical twins. TCRdb fed the 5' RACE reads into MiXCR, producing one record per CDR3 protein. The sample lists 550,000 to 700,000 distinct CDR3 sequences, 7.5% to 10% occurring once. The same sample was also studied in work on yellow fever vaccine responses in identical twins.

Sequencing was carried out using PBMCs. These receptors were collected from a woman aged 18-29 years in good health.

This clonotype has at least ten counts. This chain connects TRBV6-4 to TRBJ2-1; 14 bases align to TRBD2. CDR1 is MRHNA and CDR2 is SNTAGT in the germline V gene. Trimming cost V 2 bases and J 9 bases; bases outside gene matches: 6. The CDR3 is 16 residues long. The CDR3 DNA is TGTGCCAGCAGTGACGGGACTAGCGGGAGTGTTGTTGAGCAGTTCTTC. The encoded protein is CASSDGTSGSVVEQFF.

V is TRBV5-1 and J is TRBJ2-2, with a tentative D call TRBD2 (5 bases). Germline-derived CDR1 and CDR2 are SGHRS and YFSETQ. The V gene lost 0 bases and the J gene lost 6 bases, with 9 bases spanning the gap. CDR3 length: 14 residues. The CDR3 region is CASSLEEDAGELFF. CDR3 nucleotide sequence: TGCGCCAGCAGCTTGGAGGAGGACGCCGGGGAGCTGTTTTTT.

This chain uses TRBV4-3 with TRBJ2-7; D unresolved. The CDR3 contains 15 residues. CDR1 and CDR2 from the germline V gene are LGHNA and YSLEER. V lost 1 base and J lost 5, with 15 bases in between. The CDR3 DNA reads as TGCGCCAGCAGCCAAGGGTGGTCAGGCCCCCACGAGCAGTACTTC. Translating gives CASSQGWSGPHEQYF.

This clonotype turned up a few times. The chain employs TRBV9 and TRBJ2-5, with 8 positions matching TRBD2. Germline CDR1 is SGDLS and CDR2 is YYNGEE. V lost 3 bases and J lost 5; bases outside the gene matches: 6. This CDR3 has 14 amino acids. The CDR3 region is CASSGGLAGETQYF. For the CDR3, the DNA is TGTGCCAGCAGCGGCGGACTAGCTGGGGAGACCCAGTACTTC.

The chain combines TRBV7-9 with TRBJ2-7; D could derive from TRBD1 or TRBD2 (7 bases each). Looked up from germline, CDR1 is SEHNR and CDR2 is FQNEAQ (reference sequence). V was shortened by 4 bases and J by 3 bases, with 16 bases between the two germline ends. This CDR3 region has 15 residues. The chain's CDR3 is CASSSSDRDYYEQYF. CDR3 DNA sequence: TGTGCCAGCAGCTCCTCCGACAGGGACTACTACGAGCAGTACTTC.

The CDR3 protein is CASMDLMSYNEQFF. Written as DNA, the CDR3 is TGTGCCAGCATGGACTTAATGAGTTACAATGAGCAGTTCTTC. The chain carries TRBV27 and TRBJ2-1, with D possibly TRBD2 on 5 matching bases. This CDR3 region has 14 residues. Per germline, CDR1 MNHEY and CDR2 SMNVEV (reference sequence). With 7 bases removed from V and 4 bases from J, the gap between germline ends came to 14 bases.

The genes are TRBV24-1 and TRBJ2-1; TRBD2 matches 8 bases. The CDR3 length is 15 residues. Germline lookup yields CDR1 KGHDR and CDR2 SFDVKD. V dropped 4 bases and J dropped 7; count of bases not matched to a gene: 8. The CDR3 sequence: CATSEPGLGLNEQFF. Written as DNA, the CDR3 is TGTGCCACCAGTGAGCCGGGACTAGGGTTAAATGAGCAGTTCTTC.

The sample holds a few counts of this clonotype. The rearrangement joins TRBV15 to TRBJ2-7, with 8 bases lining up with TRBD1. V was pared by 5 bases and J by 6 bases, with 12 bases of the junction left unmatched. The CDR3 has 15 residues. CDR1 is LNHNV and CDR2 is YYDKDF in the germline V gene (reference sequence). The CDR3 protein is CATSAQAGTGVEQYF. Here the CDR3 DNA reads TGTGCCACCAGCGCCCAAGCCGGGACAGGCGTCGAGCAGTACTTC.

At least ten counts were recorded for this clonotype. This chain links TRBV15 with TRBJ2-1; 9 bases agree with TRBD2. Trimming took 9 bases from V and 5 from J; bases not matched to a gene: 8. Germline CDR1 and CDR2: LNHNV and YYDKDF (reference sequence). The CDR3 has 14 residues. The CDR3 DNA follows: TGTGCCACGCTACCGGGACTAGCTGACAATGAGCAGTTCTTC. Its protein is CATLPGLADNEQFF.